This TCR beta chain was sequenced for a study of blood T cell repertoires in COVID-19. Study context: T cells, B-cell-depleted T cells, or PBMCs supplied cDNA or gDNA.

CDR1 is SGHDN and CDR2 is FVKESK in the germline V gene. The CDR3 runs 13 residues. The junction had 6 bases not matched to a gene; V was cut back by 4 bases and J by 12 bases. How the authors handled the data: Amplifying reference gene primers gave estimates of nucleated cell counts. Only in-frame clones appear in the TCRdb table, and some are missing; sequencing was by immunoSEQ multiplex PCR. That table is the source of V, J and clone size, and D and trimming were worked out from the DNA. The sample records around 120,000 clones, around 86% being singletons. This chain joins TRBV14 and TRBJ2-2; the match to TRBD1 covers 9 bases. The sequence was obtained from a woman between 70 and 85 years old with acute or convalescent COVID-19. The source material was peripheral blood. CDR3 sequence (DNA): TGTGCCAGCAGCCGGACAGGGGCTGTTAAGCTGTTTTTT. Amino acid sequence: CASSRTGAVKLFF.